This TCR beta chain was captured by sequencing in a study of blood T cell repertoires in COVID-19. The assay was immunoSEQ multiplex PCR, and TCRdb's table has in-frame clones only and misses some. The sample has some 400,000 clones, roughly nine tenths seen once. The specimen was PBMCs or T cells enriched from blood (not recorded which). The source of this sequence is a woman between 25 and 40 years old who had recovered from COVID-19.

CDR3 coding DNA: TGTGCCATTGGCAGCAATCAGCCCCAGCATTTT. This codes for CAIGSNQPQHF. The chain is built from TRBV10-3 and TRBJ1-5; D call uncertain. This CDR3 is 11 amino acids long. Trimming removed 9 bases from V and 1 base from J, with 4 bases in between. CDR1 and CDR2 from the germline V gene are ENHRY and SYGVKD.